This T cell receptor (beta chain) is from a study of blood T cell repertoires in COVID-19 (dated by TCRdb to the early 2020s). For context, the study as a whole: Samples covering the acute and convalescent phases of COVID-19 were provided by collaborators in the United States, Italy and Spain. Where HLA class I and class II types were available, the types were taken from metadata supplied by the sample provider, not from assay-based typing. The repertoires were released in a freely available public database intended as a resource for research on the immune response to SARS-CoV-2. The samples were drawn from two sources: the first 160 participants of the ongoing ImmuneRACE study, and 1,200 or so subjects contributed by 6 global collaborators. The sample metadata nearly always contained a de-identified subject ID, COVID-19 status, age in years and sex. The dataset comprised deeply sampled blood TCRbeta repertoires from subjects exposed to, actively infected with, or recovered from COVID-19. The prospective study material was composed of cDNA or gDNA derived from T cells, B-cell-depleted T cells, or PBMCs. Paper-wide results and their limitations: The quantity of clinical and demographic metadata differed by source and by participant and was supplied without curation.

As regards this clone: It has no known antigen specificity. No base-level quality is on record; no much larger clone is a single base apart.

For this chain, trimming is 1 base at the V end and 4 bases at the J end, and the number of junction bases without a gene match is 11. The germline V gene (reference sequence) sets CDR1 to GTSNPN and CDR2 to SVGIG. Taken from cysteine to phenylalanine, the CDR3 has 16 residues. The kept DNA is CDR3 alone, 48 bases in frame from the first base. Whole blood was collected in K2EDTA tubes by collaborating institutions according to the institutions' own protocols. Collaborator samples were shipped for TCRbeta analysis as frozen whole blood, isolated PBMCs, or DNA extracted from either sample type. TCRbeta CDR3 regions were amplified from genomic DNA using the immunoSEQ Assay, a bias-controlled multiplex PCR. The authors' pipeline ran thus. Nucleated cell counts per sample were estimated from amplification of reference gene primers within the assay. To quantify the absolute abundance of each unique TCRbeta CDR3 rearrangement, sequence reads were collapsed and filtered. For each sample, productive Simpson clonality was calculated as the square root of Simpson's diversity index across productive rearrangements. The table comes from immuneACCESS by way of TCRdb, which keeps in-frame sequences with V and J called. Part of the clones is missing from these tables; in studies checked, under half for an unresolved V gene and the rest for unknown reasons. The DNA was the basis for D and trimming; V, J and clone size are from that table. Here the sample has about 54,000 clones; over 65% occur a single time. The ten largest clones take up around 4.5% of the sample.

Sequencing was performed on peripheral blood. The sequence was collected from a man aged 35 to 55 with active COVID-19. The chain is made from TRBV30 and TRBJ2-5, and TRBD1 aligns with 8 junction nucleotides. This receptor has the CDR3 CAWSAITQGAGETQYF. DNA sequence: TGTGCCTGGAGTGCAATAACTCAGGGGGCGGGAGAGACCCAGTACTTC.